This passage covers 5 T cell receptor beta chains from one sample sequenced in a study of identical twins. One entry per CDR3 protein, called by TCRdb with MiXCR from the 5' RACE reads. This sample carries approximately 190,000 distinct CDR3 sequences, approximately 15% of them seen once, and the ten largest clones take 40%. Another study also made use of these data, one on T cells expressing NK-cell markers.

The source material was CD8+ T cells sorted from blood. All receptors derive from a woman aged 18-29 years in good health.

This chain connects TRBV15 to TRBJ1-1, with D unresolved. V lost 5 bases and J lost 2, with 6 bases in between. CDR1 is LNHNV, CDR2 YYDKDF, per germline (reference sequence). This CDR3 is built from 12 residues. The CDR3 protein is CATSPRNTEAFF. The CDR3 DNA reads TGTGCCACCAGCCCCCGAAACACTGAAGCTTTCTTT.

This clonotype has a handful of counts. The chain has TRBV12-3 or TRBV12-4 and TRBJ1-1; D remains ambiguous. With 2 bases removed from V and 4 bases from J, the gap between germline ends came to 8 bases. This CDR3 has 13 amino acids. Written as DNA, the CDR3 is TGTGCCAGCAGTTTAAGTGCGGGCACTGAAGCTTTCTTT. This gives the protein CASSLSAGTEAFF.

J is TRBJ2-7 and V is TRBV29-1; tentative D call: TRBD1 (6 bases). From germline, CDR1 is SQVTM and CDR2 ANQGSEA. The germline V and J ends were trimmed by 7 bases and 1 base, with 14 bases remaining between them. CDR3 length: 13 amino acids. In DNA, the CDR3 is TGCAGCGCCCAGACAGGCGATTCCTACGAGCAGTACTTC. Translating it yields CSAQTGDSYEQYF.

This clonotype has more than one count but fewer than ten. The J gene is TRBJ1-1, the V gene TRBV7-8; no firm D call. CDR1 is SGHVS and CDR2 is FQNEAQ in the germline V gene. V was cut by 3 bases and J by 1 base, with 9 bases left in between. The CDR3 totals 14 residues. This CDR3 is CASSFLNRNTEAFF. The CDR3 nucleotides are TGTGCCAGCAGCTTCTTGAATAGGAACACTGAAGCTTTCTTT.

The chain has TRBV29-1 and TRBJ1-2; D is uncertain. The CDR3 is 12 residues long. Trimming shortened V by 5 bases and J by 8 bases, and 15 bases separated the two germline ends. CDR1 is SQVTM and CDR2 is ANQGSEA in the germline V gene. In DNA, the CDR3 is TGCAGCGTTTCCGCCACCGGAGGCGGCTACACCTTC. Encoded protein: CSVSATGGGYTF.